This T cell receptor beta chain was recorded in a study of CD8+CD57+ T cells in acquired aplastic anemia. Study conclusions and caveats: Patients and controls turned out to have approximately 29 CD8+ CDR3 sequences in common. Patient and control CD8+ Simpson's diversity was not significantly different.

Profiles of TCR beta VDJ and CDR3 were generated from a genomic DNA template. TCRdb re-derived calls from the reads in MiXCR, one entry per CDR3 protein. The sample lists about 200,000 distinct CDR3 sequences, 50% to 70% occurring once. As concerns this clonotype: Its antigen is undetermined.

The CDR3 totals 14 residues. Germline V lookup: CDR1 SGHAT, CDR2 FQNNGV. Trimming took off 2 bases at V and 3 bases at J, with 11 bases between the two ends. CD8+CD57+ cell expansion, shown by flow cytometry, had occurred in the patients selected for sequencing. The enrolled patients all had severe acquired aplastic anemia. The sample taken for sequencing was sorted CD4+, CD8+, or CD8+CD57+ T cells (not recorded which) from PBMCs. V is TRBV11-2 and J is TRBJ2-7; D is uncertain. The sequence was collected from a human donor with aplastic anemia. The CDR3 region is CASSLPVGSYEQYF. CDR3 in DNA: TGTGCCAGCAGCTTACCGGTGGGTAGCTACGAGCAGTACTTC.